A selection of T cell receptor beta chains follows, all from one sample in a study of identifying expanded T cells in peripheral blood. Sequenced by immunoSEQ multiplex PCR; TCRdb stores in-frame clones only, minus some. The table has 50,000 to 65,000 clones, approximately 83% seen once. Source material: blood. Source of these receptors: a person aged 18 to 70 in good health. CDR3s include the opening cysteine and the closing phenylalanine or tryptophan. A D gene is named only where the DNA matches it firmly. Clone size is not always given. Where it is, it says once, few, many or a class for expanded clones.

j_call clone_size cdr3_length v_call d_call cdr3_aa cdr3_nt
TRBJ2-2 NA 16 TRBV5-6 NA CASSLVRASFSGELFF TGTGCCAGCAGCTTGGTTCGGGCGAGTTTCTCCGGGGAGCTGTTTTTT
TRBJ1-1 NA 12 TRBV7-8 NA CASSPQSTEAFF TGTGCCAGCAGCCCTCAAAGCACTGAAGCTTTCTTT
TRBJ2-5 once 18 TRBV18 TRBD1 CASSPLTLTGTGEETQYF TGTGCCAGCTCACCACTGACACTAACCGGGACAGGGGAGGAGACCCAGTACTTC
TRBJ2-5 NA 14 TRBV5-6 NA CASSLNRRAETQYF TGTGCCAGCAGCTTGAACCGGAGGGCCGAGACCCAGTACTTC
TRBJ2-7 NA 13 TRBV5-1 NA CASSLVGGNEQYF TGCGCCAGCAGCTTGGTTGGGGGCAACGAGCAGTACTTC
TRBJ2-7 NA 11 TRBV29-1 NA CSVGTTYEQYF TGCAGCGTAGGTACCACCTACGAGCAGTACTTC
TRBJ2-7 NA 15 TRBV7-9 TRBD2 CASSLDGRAAGEQYF TGTGCCAGCAGCTTAGACGGGAGGGCCGCGGGCGAGCAGTACTTC
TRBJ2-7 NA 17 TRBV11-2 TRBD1 CASSLTLRGTVTYEQYF TGTGCCAGCAGCTTAACTCTGAGGGGGACAGTCACCTACGAGCAGTACTTC
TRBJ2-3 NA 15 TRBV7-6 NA CASSSNRDQADTQYF TGTGCCAGCAGCTCAAACAGGGATCAGGCAGATACGCAGTATTTT
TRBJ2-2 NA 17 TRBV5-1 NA CASSPEARTGSGGELFF TGCGCCAGCAGCCCAGAGGCAAGGACTGGCTCCGGCGGGGAGCTGTTTTTT
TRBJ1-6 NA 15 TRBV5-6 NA CASSLGGSYNSPLHF TGTGCCAGCAGCCTGGGGGGGAGCTATAATTCACCCCTCCACTTT
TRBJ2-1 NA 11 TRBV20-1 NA CSAEDDSEQFF TGCAGTGCGGAGGACGATAGTGAGCAGTTCTTC
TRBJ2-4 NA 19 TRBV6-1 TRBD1 CASSDLKRDRAIAKNIQYF TGTGCCAGCAGTGACCTTAAGAGGGACAGGGCAATCGCCAAAAACATTCAGTACTTC
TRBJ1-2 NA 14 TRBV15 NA CATTPDRGMGGYTF TGTGCCACGACCCCTGATAGGGGAATGGGTGGCTACACCTTC
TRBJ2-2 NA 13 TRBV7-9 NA CAKAGLNAGELFF TGTGCCAAAGCGGGTCTTAACGCCGGGGAGCTGTTTTTT
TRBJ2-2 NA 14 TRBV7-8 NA CASSLVRTTGELFF TGTGCCAGCAGCTTAGTCAGGACCACCGGGGAGCTGTTTTTT
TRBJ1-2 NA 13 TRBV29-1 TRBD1 CSVGGQGANGYTF TGCAGCGTTGGGGGACAGGGGGCTAACGGCTACACCTTC